This TCR beta chain was sequenced during a study of blood T cell repertoires in COVID-19. Some clones are missing from TCRdb's copy, which holds only in-frame ones; the method was immunoSEQ multiplex PCR. The table shows under 200,000 clones, with 80% occurring only once. Participants spanned ages about 18 to 95 years and resided in roughly 22 US areas. This CDR3 spans 14 amino acids. V was clipped by 5 bases and J by 1 base, with 11 bases between them. In germline, CDR1 is SGHVS, CDR2 FQNEAQ. Sequencing was carried out using PBMCs or T cells enriched from blood (not recorded which). This chain links TRBV7-8 with TRBJ1-1; weak D call: TRBD1 (5 bases). The clonotype comes from a woman aged 60-75 years who had recovered from COVID-19. This CDR3 reads CASSVREWNTEAFF. The CDR3 bases are TGTGCCAGCAGCGTCAGGGAATGGAACACTGAAGCTTTCTTT.